The present TCR beta chain was sequenced within a study of beta chain features in type 1 diabetes (dated by TCRdb to 2016 to 2018). Regarding the research as a whole: Mean age, gender distribution, total cell number and subset yield did not differ between patients and healthy donors. Regulatory and stem cell-like memory subsets were obtained from only 8 patients and about 8 healthy donors, while naive and central memory subsets were obtained from all 30 or so donors. In the study, recently diagnosed type 1 diabetes patients and matched healthy donors were compared on the TCRB repertoires of their sorted circulating CD4+ T cell subsets. A total of 100 million to 110 million sorted cells were examined across all samples, and a strong correlation was observed between cell number per subset and RNA yield. Study-level results and caveats: Naive, central memory and regulatory TCRB repertoires appeared to be more alike among patients than among healthy donors. At VDJ recombination sites, type 1 diabetes patients had fewer insertions and more deleted nucleotides, which implies abnormalities in thymic rearrangement. Because small numbers of individuals were included in the HLA sub-analyses, any influence of HLA type on TCRB rearrangement was left unresolved. Type 1 diabetes patients showed a moderate but significant shortening of TCRB CDR3 length in all four CD4+ subsets. Because cDNA rather than genomic DNA was sequenced, highly expressing activated cells could have been over-represented, although no difference in activation and CD3 levels was found between groups. Shorter templates might be favored by PCR, yet because patient and control samples were amplified and corrected together, any such skew would affect both groups equally.

With regard to this clone: Which antigen it targets is not known. Base qualities were left out, and no much larger clone turns up one base away.

The germline V gene sets CDR1 to ENHRY and CDR2 to SYGVKD. The CDR3 runs 15 amino acids, cysteine and phenylalanine included. Only the CDR3 DNA stays, 45 bases, in frame from base 1. The junction shows trimming of 2 bases on V and 4 bases on J, plus 15 bases between the germline ends. The entire isolated RNA was reverse transcribed using the High Capacity cDNA Reverse Transcription Kit, and thus expressed TCRB transcripts were sequenced. Deep immunoSEQ sequencing was applied to naive, central memory and regulatory T cell samples, giving an average of around 4 million total reads per sample. Sorted cells were lysed in RLT buffer, and RNA was extracted using DNase-treated RNeasy Micro or Mini kits according to cell number. To prevent cross-contamination, every cell subset was processed on its own, while patient and healthy donor samples were processed together. The immunoSEQ multiplex PCR was used to amplify TCRB sequences from cDNA, generating 87-bp fragments that spanned the CDR3 region. Sequencing of the amplicons was performed on the Illumina HiSeq platform. The study's processing was this. Synthetic template baselines were used to correct PCR bias computationally, reads within Hamming distance 2 were collapsed together, and singletons that could not be merged were discarded. Reads were aligned against IMGT to assign V, D and J genes, CDR3 length and insertions or deletions at six rearrangement sites. Clonotype counts were normalized to sorted cell number within each subset before computing true diversity and Gini coefficients with the tcR R package. Repertoire sharing was quantified using the overlap coefficient calculated on TCRB nucleotide sequences. TCRdb stores this immuneACCESS table with in-frame sequences only. Part of the clones is absent; in the studies checked, under half of the shortfall reflects unresolved V genes, and no reason is known for the rest. Clone size and V and J calls were adopted from that table, with D and trimming inferred from the DNA. For this sample there are hundreds of thousands of clones; approximately 9.9% appear just once. In total, the top ten clones hold less than 1.2% of the sample.

From each donor, a single peripheral blood sample of about 116 mL on average was drawn into heparinised tubes. A BD FACSAria II and a panel including CD45RO, CCR7, CD25, CD127, CD95 and CD27 were used to sort naive, central memory, regulatory and stem cell-like memory CD4+ T cells. A purity above 95% was achieved for all sorted populations. PBMCs were separated immediately by Lymphoprep density gradient centrifugation and were stained directly, without being cultured. So that batch effects would be minimized, each experiment stained and sorted samples in pairs, pairing one healthy donor with one patient.

The chain links TRBV10-3 with TRBJ2-7; the best D guess is TRBD2, with 6 bases matching. The TCR was taken from a young man with type 1 diabetes. The sample taken for sequencing was central memory CD4+ T cells from blood. The DNA reads as follows: TGTGCCATCAGTGAGGGAATGGGGGGTACTTACGAGCAGTACTTC. This is translated as CAISEGMGGTYEQYF.